The 14 T cell receptor beta chains below come from one sample, sequenced in a study of CD8 T cells in Susac syndrome. It was with random hexamers that about 0.45 to 1 ug RNA was reverse transcribed. TCRdb processed the immunoSEQ multiplex PCR reads anew with MiXCR; each CDR3 protein has one entry. Among about 200,000 distinct CDR3 sequences listed, 95% were seen once. Sequenced material: CD4+ T cells from PBMCs. Receptors originate from a human donor in good health.

The CDR3 sequence: CSARETSGVNEQFF. In nucleotides, the CDR3 is TGCAGTGCTAGAGAGACTAGCGGGGTCAATGAGCAGTTCTTC. This chain connects TRBV20-1 to TRBJ2-1; 11 bases fit TRBD2. Germline V CDR1 and CDR2: DFQATT, SNEGSKA (reference sequence). Trimming removed 0 bases from V and 6 bases from J; junction bases left unmatched: 1. The length of the CDR3 is 14 residues.

The chain is built from TRBV29-1 and TRBJ2-5; 9 bases match TRBD1. The CDR3 runs 13 residues. CDR1 SQVTM and CDR2 ANQGSEA come from the germline V gene. The junction had 9 bases not matched to a gene; V was cut back by 8 bases and J by 5 bases. CDR3 loop: CSTAGTGRETQYF. Written as DNA, the CDR3 is TGCAGCACCGCCGGGACAGGGAGGGAGACCCAGTACTTC.

The J gene is TRBJ2-3, the V gene TRBV12-3 or TRBV12-4; 7 positions agree with TRBD1. The CDR3 consists of 15 residues. V shed 7 bases and J 0 bases; nucleotides not matched to a gene: 7. The CDR3 bases are TGTGCCAGCACCCGGGACAGCCCTAGCACAGATACGCAGTATTTT. Translating it yields CASTRDSPSTDTQYF.

There are a few counts of this clonotype. The chain combines TRBV12-3 or TRBV12-4 with TRBJ1-2, with a possible D match to TRBD1 (5 bases). The V end was cut by 3 bases, the J end by 3 bases, with 8 bases between. The CDR3 is 13 residues long. DNA of the CDR3: TGTGCCAGCAGTTTGGGCAGGGACTATGGCTACACCTTC. Protein sequence: CASSLGRDYGYTF.

This clonotype was seen a single time. The chain links TRBV12-3 or TRBV12-4 to TRBJ2-2; D is uncertain. The CDR3 length is 13 residues. Trimming removed 6 bases at V and 1 base at J, with 6 bases between. CDR3 DNA sequence: TGTGCCAGCAGGGCAGGGAACACCGGGGAGCTGTTTTTT. It is translated as CASRAGNTGELFF.

Of note for this clonotype: The junction departs from germline at one end; a sequencing error may be responsible. The V call is TRBV7-7, the J call TRBJ2-1; possible D gene TRBD2, 5 bases. Germline V gene data show CDR1 as SSHAT and CDR2 as FNYEAQ (reference sequence). The CDR3 has 14 amino acids. The CDR3 here is CASSSAGSFNEQFF. The CDR3 region has the DNA TGTGCTAGCAGCTCCGCGGGCAGTTTCAATGAGCAGTTCTTC.

The V gene is TRBV7-8, the J gene TRBJ1-3; D call uncertain. The CDR3 has 15 amino acids. The V gene's germline CDR1 is SGHVS and CDR2 FQNEAQ. V dropped 5 bases and J dropped 4 bases, with 15 bases sitting between them. The chain's CDR3 is CASSLTRTRGNTIYF. Written as DNA, the CDR3 is TGTGCCAGCAGCCTTACAAGAACAAGAGGAAACACCATATATTTT.

This chain uses TRBV9 with TRBJ2-5, with D tentatively TRBD2 (6 bases). The CDR3 sequence is 21 residues long. The V end lost 0 bases, the J end lost 1 base, and 28 bases lay between the germline ends. The V gene's germline CDR1 is SGDLS and CDR2 YYNGEE. The CDR3 is CASSVAPYSGVAGMGQETQYF. The CDR3 DNA follows: TGTGCCAGCAGCGTAGCTCCTTATAGCGGAGTCGCTGGAATGGGCCAAGAGACCCAGTACTTC.

The rearrangement links TRBV3-1 to TRBJ2-7; 10 bases map to TRBD2. Losses at the gene ends were 4 bases for V and 2 bases for J; bases not matched to a gene: 5. In germline, CDR1 is LGHDT, CDR2 YNNKEL (reference sequence). The CDR3 contains 15 residues. The CDR3 nucleotides are TGTGCCAGCAGCCCACGGACTAGCGGAACCTACGAGCAGTACTTC. Translated: CASSPRTSGTYEQYF.

The chain is built from TRBV29-1 and TRBJ1-1; the D gene is possibly TRBD1 (5 bases). CDR1 and CDR2 from the germline V gene are SQVTM and ANQGSEA. Trimming cost V 3 bases and J 1 base, with 9 bases left between them. The CDR3 covers 13 residues. CDR3 amino acids: CSVEGQENTEAFF. Written as DNA, the CDR3 is TGCAGCGTTGAGGGGCAAGAGAACACTGAAGCTTTCTTT. The whole variable domain, filled in from reference TRBV29-1 and TRBJ1-1, reads SAVISQKPSRDICQRGTSLTIQCQVDSQVTMMFWYRQQPGQSLTLIATANQGSEATYESGFVIDKFPISRPNLTFSTLTVSNMSPEDSSIYLCSVEGQENTEAFFGQGTRLTVV.

A single count supports this clonotype. The chain couples TRBV24-1 to TRBJ2-5, with D unclear. The germline V and J ends were trimmed by 4 bases and 3 bases, with 8 bases remaining between them. Germline CDR1 reads KGHDR; CDR2 reads SFDVKD. The CDR3 is 13 residues long. The CDR3, as DNA: TGTGCCACCAGTGACCACACGGAAGAGACCCAGTACTTC. Translating it yields CATSDHTEETQYF.

The sample holds one count of this clonotype. The chain links TRBV7-9 to TRBJ2-1; no clear D gene. This CDR3 is 11 amino acids long. The germline gives CDR1 SEHNR, CDR2 FQNEAQ (reference sequence). Trimming stripped 5 bases from V and 10 bases from J, with 9 bases between. The CDR3: CASSSIAEQFF. CDR3 bases: TGTGCCAGCAGCAGCATTGCGGAGCAGTTCTTC.

The J gene is TRBJ2-1, the V gene TRBV20-1; TRBD1 matches 11 bases. Per the germline V gene, CDR1 is DFQATT and CDR2 is SNEGSKA (reference sequence). The CDR3 length is 16 residues. The ends lost 3 bases at V and 7 bases at J; junction bases unmatched: 11. The CDR3 region is CSARPGTGGRMNEQFF. CDR3 coding DNA: TGCAGTGCTAGGCCTGGGACAGGGGGGAGGATGAATGAGCAGTTCTTC.

DNA of the CDR3: TGCAGCGCTGTGACGTCTGCCAAAAACATTCAGTACTTC. It is translated as CSAVTSAKNIQYF. The rearrangement links TRBV29-1 to TRBJ2-4; no reliable D call. V lost 7 bases and J 1 base, leaving 11 bases between the germline ends. The CDR3 runs to 13 residues. Germline loops: CDR1 SQVTM, CDR2 ANQGSEA.